This entry describes one TCR beta chain. This sample was taken from a study of OX40 agonist ivuxolimab in advanced cancers. Study details: Dose-escalation subjects each had hepatocellular carcinoma, melanoma, renal cell or head and neck cancer.

Data came from immunoSEQ multiplex PCR; TCRdb stores just in-frame clones and leaves some out. The sample carries tens of thousands of clones, 92% recorded once. This CDR3 has 12 residues. Between the trimmed V and J ends, which lost 3 bases and 8 bases, there was a span of 10 bases. Germline CDR1 reads GTSNPN; CDR2 reads SVGIG (reference sequence). V is TRBV30 and J is TRBJ1-4; no reliable D call. Material: CD4+ or CD8+ T cells sorted from blood, obtained in a trial of the OX40 agonist ivuxolimab. This clonotype originated in an adult with an advanced solid tumor such as melanoma, head and neck, liver or kidney cancer. For the CDR3, the DNA is TGTGCCTGGAGAGGTGCTGGGGAAAAACTGTTTTTT. Its protein is CAWRGAGEKLFF. The entire variable domain, with the rest obtained from reference TRBV30 and TRBJ1-4, is as follows: SQTIHQWPATLVQPVGSPLSLECTVEGTSNPNLYWYRQAAGRGLQLLFYSVGIGQISSEVPQNLSASRPQDRQFILSSKKLLLSDSGFYLCAWRGAGEKLFFGSGTQLSVL.